This T cell receptor beta chain was found in a study of PD-1 blockade in mismatch repair-deficient tumors (dated by TCRdb to about 2017). Regarding the study in general: Between September 2013 and late 2016, 90 or so consecutive patients with over ten mismatch repair-deficient cancer types, all previously treated and progressing, were enrolled in the trial. Deep sequencing of TCR CDR3 regions was used to track tumor-associated T cell clones in peripheral blood of patients responding to PD-1 blockade. The research as a whole found: After pembrolizumab, tumor-resident clones, which were often undetectable in blood before treatment, expanded rapidly and then contracted, generally ahead of radiologic responses.

The CDR3 runs 15 residues from the cysteine to the phenylalanine. The read is trimmed to its CDR3 DNA, 45 bases read in frame from base 1. V is cut by 2 bases and J by 2 bases, and the space between the germline ends is 8 bases. Looking up the germline V gene (reference sequence) yields CDR1 SGHNT and CDR2 YYREEE. For each enrolled patient, mismatch repair deficiency was established using either polymerase chain reaction or immunohistochemistry. TCR sequencing was performed for a few patients who responded to pembrolizumab therapy. The phase II trial prospectively evaluated PD-1 blockade with pembrolizumab in advanced mismatch repair-deficient cancers, independent of tissue of origin. Serial peripheral blood T cell samples were collected before and at multiple times after starting PD-1 blockade. Blood sampling times were reported as weeks after the first pembrolizumab dose. The library came from the immunoSEQ multiplex PCR assay. TCRdb obtained this table from immuneACCESS and retained in-frame rearrangements with V and J assigned. These tables miss some clones; where compared with another copy, unresolved V genes account for less than half of the shortfall, and the remainder is unexplained. A total of around 17,000 clones appear in this sample, under 90% of them only once. The top ten hold 1.6% of the sample.

Concerning this clone: The specificity of this receptor is unknown. No qualities accompany the bases; no much larger clone lies one base away.

This sequence was found in an adult with mismatch repair-deficient cancer. Sequencing was performed on PBMCs, taken 22 weeks after starting pembrolizumab. The rearranged chain carries TRBV5-4 and TRBJ2-6; matching of 5 bases hints at TRBD1 as the D gene. In nucleotide form, the sequence is TGTGCCAGCAGCTTTGGGGCGGCTGGGGCCAACGTCCTGACTTTC. Its protein product is CASSFGAAGANVLTF.